This T cell receptor beta chain was captured by sequencing in a study of cytomegalovirus exposure and HLA in healthy donors. PCR was performed using 60 Vbeta and 13 Jbeta primers. Some clones are missing from TCRdb's copy, which holds only in-frame ones; the method was immunoSEQ multiplex PCR. Of fewer than 110,000 clones listed, more than 65% are singletons. General study points: Cytomegalovirus association was listed for about 160 TCR beta chains. Follow-up analysis later connected one missense variant in DCLRE1C with trimming of TCR beta V- and J-genes.

Comments on this clone: Its antigen is unknown.

This CDR3 is built from 14 residues. The V gene's germline CDR1 is SGHRS and CDR2 YFSETQ. Between the trimmed V and J ends, which lost 0 bases and 4 bases, there was a span of 10 bases. Sequencing used PBMCs. This receptor was obtained from a man younger than 40 in good health and CMV-seronegative. The chain employs TRBV5-1 and TRBJ1-1, with TRBD1 as a possible D gene (5 bases). In DNA, the CDR3 is TGCGCCAGCAGCTTGGCTGGGGCTGGCACTGAAGCTTTCTTT. This translates into CASSLAGAGTEAFF.